The sequence of this T cell receptor beta chain was determined in a study of blood T cell repertoires in COVID-19 (TCRdb year 2020). A note on the overall study: Samples from collaborators originated in the United States, Italy and Spain and spanned both the acute and convalescent phases of COVID-19. The prospective study material was composed of cDNA or gDNA derived from T cells, B-cell-depleted T cells, or PBMCs. The dataset comprised deeply sampled blood TCRbeta repertoires from subjects exposed to, actively infected with, or recovered from COVID-19. The repertoires were released in a freely available public database meant as a resource for research on the immune response to SARS-CoV-2. Samples came from the ongoing ImmuneRACE study (first 160 participants) plus 1,254 subjects from 6 global collaborators. Sample metadata almost always included a de-identified subject ID, COVID-19 status, age in years and sex. Where available, HLA class I and class II types were taken from metadata supplied by the sample provider and were not determined by assay-based typing. Beyond this particular receptor, the publication reports: The amount of clinical and demographic metadata varied by source and participant and was provided uncurated.

The junction carries 12 bases between V and J, which are trimmed by 1 base and 6 bases respectively. The CDR3 runs 15 amino acids, cysteine and phenylalanine included. Of all the DNA, just the CDR3 is kept, 45 bases in frame from base 1. The germline V gene specifies SGHNT as CDR1 and YENEEA as CDR2. Participants in the prospective study were enrolled through a virtual design, were aged about 18 to 90 years, and lived in 24 United States geographic areas. Cohort assignment in the prospective study relied on participant-reported clinical history from a screening survey and a study questionnaire. Recovered participants in ImmuneRACE Cohort 3 were defined as having two consecutive negative NP/OP PCR tests, clearance from a healthcare professional, or resolution of symptoms. Each participant in the prospective study had whole blood, serum and a nasopharyngeal or oropharyngeal swab collected by mobile phlebotomists. Participants in the prospective study had the option to provide additional blood draws and questionnaires over a roughly 2-month period. Before DNA extraction, blood samples from the prospective study were shipped at room temperature or frozen.

On this clone itself: Its binding antigen is unknown. Base-call qualities are not available, and no considerably larger clone is one nucleotide away.

TCRbeta CDR3 regions were amplified from genomic DNA by means of the immunoSEQ Assay, a bias-controlled multiplex PCR. Per the source publication's procedure: Nucleated cell counts per sample were estimated from amplification of reference gene primers within the assay. To quantify the absolute abundance of each unique TCRbeta CDR3 rearrangement, sequence reads were collapsed and filtered. Productive Simpson clonality was computed per sample as the square root of Simpson's diversity index over productive rearrangements. The table was pulled from immuneACCESS by TCRdb, which kept in-frame rearrangements only. Such tables lose some clones; where checked, under half of the loss comes from unresolved V genes, and the rest has no known cause. The V and J calls and clone size were taken over from that table, and D and trimming were inferred from the DNA. Recorded for this sample are around 300,000 clones; roughly 90% of them occurred a single time. The ten largest clonotypes hold less than 9.5% of the sample.

The chain is encoded by TRBV11-3 joined to TRBJ2-2, with the D gene call left open. The receptor's source is a woman in her 30s who had recovered from COVID-19. The sequenced sample was PBMCs or T cells enriched from blood (not recorded which). The DNA reads TGTGCCAGCAGCTTAGGTTCCCTAGACCCCGGGGAGCTGTTTTTT. Translated, it gives CASSLGSLDPGELFF.